These 11 T cell receptor beta chains were all obtained from the same sample, sequenced in a study of patients and donors after allogeneic stem cell transplantation. One entry per CDR3 protein results from TCRdb running MiXCR on the RT-PCR reads. The sample lists roughly 41,000 distinct CDR3 sequences, about 31% seen once, with roughly 70% in the top ten. The sample was blood, either unsorted or a sorted T cell fraction (not recorded which). The receptors stem from a human donor who was either an allogeneic HSCT recipient or a stem cell or donor lymphocyte infusion donor (not recorded which). It is not recorded whose cells these are; they may come from a transplant donor.

The genes are TRBV29-1 and TRBJ1-2; 8 positions agree with TRBD1. In germline, CDR1 is SQVTM, CDR2 ANQGSEA. The CDR3 sequence is 13 residues long. The ends lost 4 bases at V and 2 bases at J; junction bases unmatched: 3. DNA for the CDR3: TGCAGCGTTGCCGACAGGGGCAACTATGGCTACACCTTC. It is translated as CSVADRGNYGYTF.

The rearrangement joins TRBV9 to TRBJ1-1; D unclear. The CDR3 totals 13 residues. Germline V gene data show CDR1 as SGDLS and CDR2 as YYNGEE. The V and J ends lost 0 bases and 1 base respectively, with 4 bases between them. The CDR3 is CASSVVANTEAFF. The CDR3 coding sequence is TGTGCCAGCAGCGTAGTGGCGAACACTGAAGCTTTCTTT.

The chain is built from TRBV4-1 and TRBJ2-1; 9 nucleotides line up with TRBD2. This CDR3 region has 16 residues. V was clipped by 1 base and J by 7 bases; unmatched bases: 8. The germline CDR1 and CDR2 sequences are MGHRA and YSYEKL. CDR3 sequence: CASSQGGGRARNEQFF. Written as DNA, the CDR3 is TGCGCCAGCAGCCAAGGAGGCGGGAGGGCCCGAAATGAGCAGTTCTTC.

This clonotype was observed a few times. The J gene is TRBJ2-2, the V gene TRBV5-1, with D tentatively TRBD1 (5 bases). Trimming stripped 6 bases from V and 3 bases from J, with 15 bases between. Per germline, CDR1 SGHRS and CDR2 YFSETQ. This CDR3 spans 15 amino acids. In DNA form, the CDR3 reads TGCGCCAGCAAAAGATGGGAAGGGGACACCGGGGAGCTGTTTTTT. It translates to CASKRWEGDTGELFF.

The CDR3: CASKVGETQYF. CDR3 nucleotide sequence: TGCGCCAGCAAAGTCGGGGAGACCCAGTACTTC. This chain connects TRBV5-1 to TRBJ2-5; D is ambiguous. V lost 6 bases and J 5 bases, leaving 8 bases between the germline ends. The CDR3 is 11 amino acids. Germline-derived CDR1 and CDR2 are SGHRS and YFSETQ.

This clonotype showed up just a few times. The V gene is TRBV9, the J gene TRBJ2-3, with a weak D call TRBD2 (6 bases). CDR1 is SGDLS, CDR2 YYNGEE, per germline. This CDR3 contains 16 residues. The V and J ends lost 4 bases and 3 bases respectively, with 18 bases between them. In nucleotides, the CDR3 is TGTGCCAGCAGCCTTTTGACGGGGGTTACGACAGATACGCAGTATTTT. Translating it yields CASSLLTGVTTDTQYF. Full variable domain (rest looked up from reference TRBV9 and TRBJ2-3): DSGVTQTPKHLITATGQRVTLRCSPRSGDLSVYWYQQSLDQGLQFLIQYYNGEERAKGNILERFSAQQFPDLHSELNLSSLELGDSALYFCASSLLTGVTTDTQYFGPGTRLTVL.

This clonotype was observed at least ten times. V gene TRBV5-1 combines with J gene TRBJ1-1; tentatively, D is TRBD1 (5 bases). The CDR3 has 13 amino acids. V shed 5 bases and J shed 0 bases, with 8 bases lying between them. Germline V gene lookup returns CDR1 SGHRS and CDR2 YFSETQ. The CDR3 nucleotides read TGCGCCAGCAGAGGACAAATGAACACTGAAGCTTTCTTT. It yields the protein CASRGQMNTEAFF.

The rearrangement joins TRBV11-1 to TRBJ2-3; tentative D call: TRBD2 (5 bases). The length of the CDR3 is 15 residues. Trimming stripped 2 bases from V and 2 bases from J, with 11 bases between. Germline V gene data show CDR1 as SGHAT and CDR2 as FQDESV (reference sequence). CDR3: CASSLFAGVTDTQYF. The DNA of the CDR3 is TGTGCCAGCAGCTTATTCGCCGGGGTCACAGATACGCAGTATTTT.

By share of the sample, this clonotype is large (0.1 to 1%). The chain combines TRBV5-5 with TRBJ1-5; D gene uncertain. Trimming stripped 0 bases from V and 4 bases from J, with 11 bases between. Germline loops: CDR1 SGHKS, CDR2 YYEKEE (reference sequence). The CDR3 runs 15 residues. CDR3 in DNA: TGTGCCAGCAGCTTGGTATGGGGTGGGAATCAGCCCCAGCATTTT. Protein product: CASSLVWGGNQPQHF.

This clonotype is judged medium-sized (0.01 to 0.1%). V and J are TRBV7-2 and TRBJ2-1; D not resolved. The germline V gene has CDR1 SGHTA and CDR2 FQGNSA. V lost 6 bases, J lost 9 bases, and 9 bases lay in between. The length of the CDR3 is 11 residues. CDR3 protein: CASSFSLEQFF. The CDR3 DNA reads as TGTGCCAGCAGTTTTTCACTTGAGCAGTTCTTC.

V gene TRBV3-1 combines with J gene TRBJ2-7; no clear D. The V and J ends lost 3 bases and 3 bases respectively, with 6 bases between them. Germline V CDR1 and CDR2: LGHDT, YNNKEL (reference sequence). The CDR3 contains 12 residues. CDR3 DNA sequence: TGTGCCAGCAGCCAGGAGAGCTACGAGCAGTACTTC. Translated, it gives CASSQESYEQYF.